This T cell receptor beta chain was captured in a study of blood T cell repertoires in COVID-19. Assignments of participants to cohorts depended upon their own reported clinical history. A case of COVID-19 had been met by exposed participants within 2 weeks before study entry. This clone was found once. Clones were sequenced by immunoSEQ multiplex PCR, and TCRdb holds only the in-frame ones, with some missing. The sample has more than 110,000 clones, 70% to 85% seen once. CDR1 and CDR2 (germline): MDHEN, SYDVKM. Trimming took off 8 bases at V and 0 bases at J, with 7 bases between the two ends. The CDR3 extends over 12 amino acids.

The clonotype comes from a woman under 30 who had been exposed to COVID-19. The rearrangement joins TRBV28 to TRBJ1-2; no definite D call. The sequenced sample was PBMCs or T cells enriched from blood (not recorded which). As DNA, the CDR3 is TGTGCCAGCGTGACACCTAACTATGGCTACACCTTC. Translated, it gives CASVTPNYGYTF.